These 20 T cell receptor beta chains originate from one sample sequenced in a study of OX40 agonist ivuxolimab in advanced cancers. Clones were read by immunoSEQ multiplex PCR, and TCRdb kept only the in-frame ones, dropping some. The repertoire consists of around 97,000 clones, with roughly 90% occurring once and the leading ten covering roughly 5.5%. The starting material was CD4+ or CD8+ T cells sorted from blood, obtained in a trial of the OX40 agonist ivuxolimab. These receptors all stem from an adult with an advanced solid tumor such as melanoma, head and neck, liver or kidney cancer.

This clone was detected only a few times. J is TRBJ1-1 and V is TRBV19; D possibly corresponds to TRBD1 (6 bases). CDR1 is LNHDA, CDR2 SQIVND, per germline (reference sequence). This CDR3 has 15 residues. Trimming pared 3 bases from V and 0 bases from J, leaving 11 bases between. Here the CDR3 reads CASSIYGQMNTEAFF. CDR3 bases: TGTGCCAGTAGTATTTACGGACAGATGAACACTGAAGCTTTCTTT.

V gene TRBV5-6 combines with J gene TRBJ2-5; D might be TRBD1 (6 bases). Trimming removed 5 bases from V and 5 bases from J, with 13 bases in between. The CDR3 totals 13 residues. The germline gives CDR1 SGHDT, CDR2 YYEEEE. The CDR3 nucleotides are TGTGCCAGCAGTTTCACAGGGCGGGAGACCCAGTACTTC. Its protein product is CASSFTGRETQYF.

This rearrangement joins TRBV5-1 to TRBJ1-2, with D unresolved. Trimming took 0 bases from V and 1 from J, leaving 7 bases between them. The CDR3 runs to 14 residues. Looked up from germline, CDR1 is SGHRS and CDR2 is YFSETQ. Written as DNA, the CDR3 is TGCGCCAGCAGCTTGGGACGAGATAACTATGGCTACACCTTC. Translating it yields CASSLGRDNYGYTF.

V and J are TRBV7-8 and TRBJ2-7; D possibly corresponds to TRBD1 (6 bases). The ends were cut back, 4 bases at V and 1 base at J, with 8 bases in the middle. The length of the CDR3 is 13 residues. Germline CDR1 reads SGHVS; CDR2 reads FQNEAQ. The CDR3 nucleotides read TGTGCCAGCAGCTCGACAGGTTCCTACGAGCAGTACTTC. This sequence encodes CASSSTGSYEQYF.

The rearrangement uses TRBV5-1 and TRBJ2-3; D is undetermined. Per germline, CDR1 SGHRS and CDR2 YFSETQ. V lost 0 bases and J lost 4, with 9 bases in between. The length of the CDR3 is 14 residues. CDR3 sequence reads: CASSLGGVSDTQYF. In DNA form, the CDR3 reads TGCGCCAGCAGCTTGGGGGGTGTATCAGATACGCAGTATTTT.

The genes are TRBV5-1 and TRBJ2-1; D may be TRBD1 or TRBD2 (5 bases each). The V end was cut by 5 bases, the J end by 0 bases, with 15 bases between. The CDR3 extends over 16 amino acids. Looked up from germline, CDR1 is SGHRS and CDR2 is YFSETQ. The DNA of the CDR3 is TGCGCCAGCAGACGGGGCCCCGACTACTCCTACAATGAGCAGTTCTTC. Protein product: CASRRGPDYSYNEQFF.

J is TRBJ1-1 and V is TRBV10-1; unclear D gene. V was clipped by 3 bases and J by 4 bases, with 12 bases between them. Per the germline V gene, CDR1 is WNHNN and CDR2 is SYGVQD (reference sequence). The CDR3 spans 14 residues. For the CDR3, the DNA is TGCGCCAGCAGTGATGGCAGGCGGAGCACTGAAGCTTTCTTT. It encodes CASSDGRRSTEAFF.

The V gene is TRBV5-1, the J gene TRBJ2-1; 10 bases are shared with TRBD2. The CDR3 has 17 residues. Germline V gives CDR1 SGHRS, CDR2 YFSETQ. Trimming removed 0 bases from V and 2 bases from J; junction bases left unmatched: 5. As DNA, the CDR3 is TGCGCCAGCAGCTTGGCCGGACTAGCGGCCACCTACAATGAGCAGTTCTTC. This encodes CASSLAGLAATYNEQFF.

The chain couples TRBV7-2 to TRBJ1-5; D ambiguous. Germline V gives CDR1 SGHTA, CDR2 FQGNSA. The V and J ends lost 5 bases and 0 bases respectively, with 11 bases between them. The CDR3 sequence is 15 residues long. CDR3 sequence (DNA): TGTGCCAGCAGCCCATACAGCTATAGCAATCAGCCCCAGCATTTT. This gives the protein CASSPYSYSNQPQHF. The variable domain in full, with the rest retrieved from reference TRBV7-2 and TRBJ1-5, is GAGVSQSPSNKVTEKGKDVELRCDPISGHTALYWYRQSLGQGLEFLIYFQGNSAPDKSGLPSDRFSAERTGGSVSTLTIQRTQQEDSAVYLCASSPYSYSNQPQHFGDGTRLSIL.

The chain combines TRBV10-3 with TRBJ1-5; D is ambiguous. V was trimmed by 2 bases and J by 2 bases, leaving 4 bases between them. Germline V lookup: CDR1 ENHRY, CDR2 SYGVKD. The CDR3 covers 13 residues. Written as DNA, the CDR3 is TGTGCCATCAGTGAGAACGGCAATCAGCCCCAGCATTTT. This gives the protein CAISENGNQPQHF.

The chain uses TRBV6-1 and TRBJ2-7; 9 bases are shared with TRBD2. CDR1 and CDR2 from the germline V gene are MNHNS and SASEGT. Trimming cost V 2 bases and J 2 bases; bases outside gene matches: 4. The CDR3 length is 15 residues. The CDR3: CASSERLAGAYEQYF. Written as DNA, the CDR3 is TGTGCCAGCAGTGAAAGGTTAGCGGGGGCCTACGAGCAGTACTTC.

The V call is TRBV14, the J call TRBJ1-1; D gene unclear. Germline V lookup: CDR1 SGHDN, CDR2 FVKESK. The V and J ends lost 0 bases and 10 bases respectively, with 3 bases between them. This CDR3 region has 10 residues. The CDR3 here is CASSQDLAFF. CDR3 bases: TGTGCCAGCAGCCAAGATCTAGCTTTCTTT.

The chain combines TRBV6-5 with TRBJ2-1, with 7 bases that match TRBD1. V lost 0 bases to trimming and J lost 7 bases; unmatched junction nucleotides: 9. CDR1 MNHEY and CDR2 SVGAGI come from the germline V gene. This CDR3 contains 16 residues. CDR3 region: CASSYSWQGRGNEQFF. Here the CDR3 DNA reads TGTGCCAGCAGTTACTCGTGGCAGGGCAGGGGGAATGAGCAGTTCTTC.

The chain employs TRBV9 and TRBJ1-5; D may be TRBD1 (6 bases). V was clipped by 0 bases and J by 2 bases, with 12 bases between them. Germline V gene sequence: CDR1 SGDLS, CDR2 YYNGEE. CDR3 size: 16 residues. DNA for the CDR3: TGTGCCAGCAGCGTAGTGGGGGGGCATCGCAATCAGCCCCAGCATTTT. This gives the protein CASSVVGGHRNQPQHF.

V and J are TRBV7-8 and TRBJ2-1, with 8 bases that match TRBD2. Germline V gene lookup returns CDR1 SGHVS and CDR2 FQNEAQ. The CDR3 is 15 residues long. V dropped 1 base and J dropped 9; count of bases not matched to a gene: 8. The CDR3 sequence: CASSLGSSGRVEQFF. The CDR3 DNA is TGTGCCAGCAGCTTAGGGTCGAGCGGGAGAGTTGAGCAGTTCTTC.

The rearrangement links TRBV6-6 to TRBJ2-2; TRBD2 matches 7 bases. V dropped 7 bases and J dropped 1; count of bases not matched to a gene: 9. CDR1 and CDR2 (germline): MNHNY, SVGAGI (reference sequence). This CDR3 spans 16 amino acids. CDR3 bases: TGTGCCAGCACCCACTGGGGGAGGGAGAACACCGGGGAGCTGTTTTTT. Amino acids: CASTHWGRENTGELFF.

The chain combines TRBV18 with TRBJ2-1; 12 nucleotides match TRBD2. The CDR3 consists of 17 residues. CDR1 is KGHSH, CDR2 LQKENI, per germline. Losses at the gene ends were 6 bases for V and 0 bases for J; bases not matched to a gene: 6. CDR3 in DNA: TGTGCCAGCTCGTCCGGGACTAGCGGGCTCTCCTACAATGAGCAGTTCTTC. Residues: CASSSGTSGLSYNEQFF.

V and J are TRBV19 and TRBJ2-1, with 13 bases matching TRBD2. Losses at the gene ends were 8 bases for V and 3 bases for J; bases not matched to a gene: 4. Germline V CDR1 and CDR2: LNHDA, SQIVND (reference sequence). The CDR3 is 15 amino acids. The CDR3 nucleotides read TGTGCCAGTCGGACTAGCGGGAGAAACTACAATGAGCAGTTCTTC. Protein sequence: CASRTSGRNYNEQFF. The complete variable domain, with remaining parts taken from reference TRBV19 and TRBJ2-1, reads DGGITQSPKYLFRKEGQNVTLSCEQNLNHDAMYWYRQDPGQGLRLIYYSQIVNDFQKGDIAEGYSVSREKKESFPLTVTSAQKNPTAFYLCASRTSGRNYNEQFFGPGTRLTVL.

The rearrangement uses TRBV30 and TRBJ1-3; tentative D call: TRBD1 (5 bases). Germline CDR1 and CDR2: GTSNPN and SVGIG (reference sequence). The CDR3 is made up of 12 amino acids. Trimming took 4 bases from V and 4 from J, leaving 8 bases between them. CDR3: CAWTTVGNTIYF. CDR3 bases: TGTGCCTGGACGACAGTAGGAAACACCATATATTTT.

This clone showed up just a few times. The rearrangement uses TRBV7-8 and TRBJ2-2; D gene ambiguous. Trimming pared 5 bases from V and 6 bases from J, leaving 13 bases between. CDR1 is SGHVS and CDR2 is FQNEAQ in the germline V gene. The CDR3 consists of 14 residues. The CDR3 DNA follows: TGTGCCAGCAGCCTAAACACCCCTCCCGGGGAGCTGTTTTTT. This translates into CASSLNTPPGELFF.